This TCR beta chain is drawn from a study of T cell responses to AZD1222 COVID-19 vaccine. Findings of the study overall: Just a handful of AZD1222 recipients tested seropositive at baseline. The sample set comprised mostly white British donors with more females, and clonal diversity was possibly underestimated.

Remarks on this clone: Its antigen remains unidentified.

Using immunoSEQ multiplex PCR, the repertoire was profiled, and TCRdb retains in-frame clones only, with some absent. The data hold about 190,000 clones, with around 87% observed a single time. Trimming removed 5 bases from V and 6 bases from J, with 10 bases in between. Germline V gives CDR1 SGHTA, CDR2 FQGNSA. This CDR3 has 13 residues. Source: peripheral blood, taken on day 0 of MenACWY control vaccination. The TCR originated in an adult in good health. The rearrangement uses TRBV7-2 and TRBJ2-2; D gene uncertain. The CDR3 reads CASSLRAPGELFF. As DNA, the CDR3 is TGTGCCAGCAGCCTACGGGCACCCGGGGAGCTGTTTTTT.